Listed here are 15 T cell receptor beta chains from one sample, sequenced in a study of OX40 agonist ivuxolimab in advanced cancers. The library was produced with the immunoSEQ multiplex PCR assay. The source is immuneACCESS, and TCRdb retained only in-frame sequences with V and J called. Part of the clones is not carried over; for the studies checked, unresolved V genes explain less than half of this, and the remainder is unexplained. The sample yields roughly 14,000 clones; about 80% were counted once. 13% to 15% of the sample is taken by the ten largest. The sequencing here drew on CD4+ or CD8+ T cells sorted from blood, taken in a trial of the OX40 agonist ivuxolimab. The receptors originated from an adult with an advanced solid tumor such as melanoma, head and neck, liver or kidney cancer.

The chain combines TRBV5-1 with TRBJ1-6, with 7 bases that match TRBD1. The V and J ends lost 4 bases and 6 bases, in that order; junction bases with no gene match: 4. The CDR3 has 14 amino acids. The germline CDR1 and CDR2 sequences are SGHRS and YFSETQ. The CDR3 DNA sequence: TGCGCCAGCAGCCTAACAGGGGTTAATTCACCCCTCCACTTT. Protein product: CASSLTGVNSPLHF.

The chain combines TRBV28 with TRBJ2-3; a possible D gene is TRBD2 (5 bases). The germline V and J ends were trimmed by 8 bases and 2 bases, with 14 bases remaining between them. Germline V lookup: CDR1 MDHEN, CDR2 SYDVKM. The CDR3 covers 14 residues. CDR3 in DNA: TGTGCCAGCGCGGTGGGAGTACTCACAGATACGCAGTATTTT. Protein sequence: CASAVGVLTDTQYF. Full variable domain (missing parts from reference TRBV28 and TRBJ2-3): DVKVTQSSRYLVKRTGEKVFLECVQDMDHENMFWYRQDPGLGLRLIYFSYDVKMKEKGDIPEGYSVSREKKERFSLILESASTNQTSMYLCASAVGVLTDTQYFGPGTRLTVL.

The rearrangement links TRBV5-1 to TRBJ2-5; D remains unclear. V lost 1 base to trimming and J lost 4 bases, with 8 bases between them. Germline CDR1 reads SGHRS; CDR2 reads YFSETQ. CDR3 length: 13 amino acids. The CDR3 here is CASSLRTGETQYF. The CDR3 region has the DNA TGCGCCAGCAGCTTGAGGACGGGAGAGACCCAGTACTTC. Complete variable domain (other parts from reference TRBV5-1 and TRBJ2-5): KAGVTQTPRYLIKTRGQQVTLSCSPISGHRSVSWYQQTPGQGLQFLFEYFSETQRNKGNFPGRFSGRQFSNSRSEMNVSTLELGDSALYLCASSLRTGETQYFGPGTRLLVL.

This clone has a single count. The J gene is TRBJ2-1, the V gene TRBV11-1, with TRBD2 matching over 8 bases. This CDR3 has 14 amino acids. V lost 4 bases, J lost 7 bases, and 6 bases stayed unmatched. Germline assignment: CDR1 SGHAT and CDR2 FQDESV (reference sequence). The CDR3 reads CASSSGLVSNEQFF. The DNA for the CDR3 is TGTGCCAGCAGCTCGGGACTAGTCTCGAATGAGCAGTTCTTC.

For the CDR3, the DNA is TGCGCCAGCAGATACGGGACAGGGGAAGCTTTCTTT. Amino acids: CASRYGTGEAFF. The chain is built from TRBV5-1 and TRBJ1-1, with 9 bases matching TRBD1. From germline, CDR1 is SGHRS and CDR2 YFSETQ. The length of the CDR3 is 12 residues. Trimming cost V 5 bases and J 8 bases; bases outside gene matches: 4. Full variable domain (remainder filled in from reference TRBV5-1 and TRBJ1-1): KAGVTQTPRYLIKTRGQQVTLSCSPISGHRSVSWYQQTPGQGLQFLFEYFSETQRNKGNFPGRFSGRQFSNSRSEMNVSTLELGDSALYLCASRYGTGEAFFGQGTRLTVV.

CDR3 coding DNA: TGTGCCAGCAGCTCATTTGTGGGCCACAATGAGCAGTTCTTC. Protein product: CASSSFVGHNEQFF. V and J are TRBV7-3 and TRBJ2-1; D unclear. The germline CDR1 and CDR2 sequences are SGHTA and FQGTGA. There are 14 residues in the CDR3. V lost 4 bases and J 5 bases, leaving 12 bases between the germline ends.

The chain has TRBV7-2 and TRBJ2-7; no definite D call. CDR1 is SGHTA, CDR2 FQGNSA, per germline. V gave up 3 bases and J gave up 5 bases, with 11 bases separating them. The CDR3 spans 13 residues. The CDR3 loop is CASSLVGPDEQYF. In DNA form, the CDR3 reads TGTGCCAGCAGCTTGGTCGGACCGGACGAGCAGTACTTC.

V and J are TRBV6-4 and TRBJ1-1, with D possibly being TRBD1 (5 bases). CDR1 and CDR2 from the germline V gene are MRHNA and SNTAGT. The V and J ends lost 5 bases and 1 base respectively, with 11 bases between them. The CDR3 contains 14 residues. The CDR3 region is CASSLRAENTEAFF. Written as DNA, the CDR3 is TGTGCCAGCAGTCTCAGGGCGGAGAACACTGAAGCTTTCTTT.

This chain connects TRBV4-1 to TRBJ2-1, with 10 nucleotides matching TRBD2. V lost 1 base to trimming and J lost 5 bases; unmatched junction nucleotides: 2. CDR1 and CDR2 (germline): MGHRA, YSYEKL. The CDR3 covers 15 residues. CDR3 region: CASSQVGLADNEQFF. The CDR3 DNA reads as TGCGCCAGCAGCCAAGTAGGACTAGCGGACAATGAGCAGTTCTTC.

The chain recombines TRBV7-9 with TRBJ2-3; TRBD2 matches at 9 bases. The CDR3 runs 16 residues. Germline CDR1 SEHNR, CDR2 FQNEAQ (reference sequence). V lost 4 bases to trimming and J lost 0 bases; unmatched junction nucleotides: 5. The CDR3 loop reads CASSSLAGRSTDTQYF. CDR3 DNA: TGTGCCAGCAGCTCCCTAGCGGGGCGGAGCACAGATACGCAGTATTTT.

This chain connects TRBV2 to TRBJ2-1; 12 nucleotides align to TRBD1. Germline lookup yields CDR1 SNHLY and CDR2 FYNNEI. The V and J ends lost 6 bases and 7 bases, in that order; junction bases with no gene match: 10. The CDR3 is 16 amino acids. The CDR3: CASSEITGQGANEQFF. CDR3 coding DNA: TGTGCCAGCAGCGAAATTACGGGACAGGGGGCTAATGAGCAGTTCTTC.

J is TRBJ1-4 and V is TRBV7-9, with 8 bases aligning to TRBD1. CDR3 size: 14 residues. Germline assignment: CDR1 SEHNR and CDR2 FQNEAQ (reference sequence). V gave up 5 bases and J gave up 13 bases; unmatched junction bases: 12. CDR3 bases: TGTGCCAGCAGCCGGGGACAGGTCCTAGAGGGACTGTTTTTT. As protein: CASSRGQVLEGLFF.

Notes on this clone: This likely reflects a read error, since a far larger clone is one base away. Other DNA sequences of this sample code for an identical CDR3. The chain combines TRBV4-1 with TRBJ2-7; 8 bases line up with TRBD2. This CDR3 is built from 16 residues. Looked up from germline, CDR1 is MGHRA and CDR2 is YSYEKL. J gave up 3 bases and V 0 bases, and 7 bases lay outside the gene matches. The CDR3 region has the DNA TGCGCCAGCAGCCAAGAGGAAGCGGGGGCCCGCTACGAGCAGTACTTC. Its translation: CASSQEEAGARYEQYF.

This clone was counted only a few times. This rearrangement joins TRBV4-1 to TRBJ1-2; no clear D. Trimming stripped 1 base from V and 4 bases from J, with 4 bases between. This CDR3 is built from 12 residues. Germline V gives CDR1 MGHRA, CDR2 YSYEKL. The CDR3 nucleotides are TGCGCCAGCAGCCAAGGGATCTATGGCTACACCTTC. Residues: CASSQGIYGYTF.

The V call is TRBV2, the J call TRBJ1-5, with D unclear. Germline V gene sequence: CDR1 SNHLY, CDR2 FYNNEI. This CDR3 region has 16 residues. Trimming took off 2 bases at V and 0 bases at J, with 11 bases between the two ends. The DNA for the CDR3 is TGTGCCAGCAGTGAAACCCGCGGTTATAGCAATCAGCCCCAGCATTTT. Translated, it gives CASSETRGYSNQPQHF.